The clone carrying this TCR beta chain was detected ten times or more. These data belong to a study of human T cells and chemical hapten exposure. As the library was built, unique molecular identifiers were attached to individual cDNA molecules. TCRdb called the RACE reads again in MiXCR, with one record for every CDR3 protein. The repertoire holds some 380,000 distinct CDR3 sequences, with about 4.8% as singletons. Trimming cost V 4 bases and J 2 bases; bases outside gene matches: 4. CDR1 and CDR2 from the germline V gene are SGHTA and FQGNSA. The CDR3 is made up of 15 amino acids. Time point indicated: patch test 1, 2 weeks after DPC sensitization. The treatment denotes: therapeutic diphenylcyclopropenone sensitization with weekly scalp DPC.

The clonotype originates from a woman between 45 and 65 years old with alopecia areata. Some clones in this sample may be carry-over from other donors' samples. This rearrangement joins TRBV7-2 to TRBJ1-5, with 8 positions matching TRBD1. The source material was whole blood, sampled in connection with sensitization to the hapten diphenylcyclopropenone (DPC). CDR3 sequence: CASSYMTGGNQPQHF. In DNA, the CDR3 is TGTGCCAGCAGCTACATGACAGGGGGCAATCAGCCCCAGCATTTT.